This T cell receptor (beta chain) is from a study of shared clonotypes between healthy human individuals. The repertoire was sequenced with immunoSEQ multiplex PCR; TCRdb's copy has only in-frame clones and lacks some. The data show under 850,000 clones, with 72% seen just once and under 2% held by the top ten. This clone was seen a few times. The V end lost 0 bases, the J end lost 4 bases, and 10 bases lay between the germline ends. Germline values: CDR1 SGHKS, CDR2 YYEKEE (reference sequence). The CDR3 spans 14 residues. The TCR comes from a woman aged 25 to 45 in good health. V is TRBV5-5 and J is TRBJ1-1; D not certain. Sequenced: memory CD4+ T cells sorted from blood. Subset in this sample: CD45RA-negative fraction. The CDR3 nucleotides read TGTGCCAGCAGCTTGGACGCTTACGGCACTGAAGCTTTCTTT. Protein product: CASSLDAYGTEAFF.